This T cell receptor (beta chain) was observed in a study of cytomegalovirus exposure and HLA in healthy donors. Both 60 Vbeta primers and 13 Jbeta primers went into the PCR. Authors' analysis steps: Per a later analysis, the number of unique TCR beta chains was approximately 80 million, of which some 9.9 million were shared. Method: immunoSEQ multiplex PCR; TCRdb's copy keeps in-frame clones and lacks some. V and J calls and clone size follow that table, whereas D and trimming were derived from the DNA. The repertoire holds around 100,000 clones, 65% to 75% seen once, with approximately 11% in the top ten. Remarks on this clone: The antigen remains undetermined.

This CDR3 spans 13 amino acids. V shed 6 bases and J shed 8 bases, with 13 bases lying between them. Germline lookup yields CDR1 MNHEY and CDR2 SVGAGI. Notes on the study in general: TCR beta V segments were, for the most part, productive about 87% or about 30% of the time in an earlier analysis. Among TCR beta chains, those listed as cytomegalovirus-associated numbered roughly 150.

The TCR originated in a man between 40 and 49 years old in good health and CMV-seropositive. This chain joins TRBV6-5 and TRBJ1-4; no firm D call. Sequencing used PBMCs. CDR3 region: CASRRDTGEKLFF. Here the CDR3 DNA reads TGTGCCAGCAGACGTGACACTGGGGAAAAACTGTTTTTT.